This T cell receptor (beta chain) was observed in a study of T cells in localized non-small cell lung cancer (TCRdb year 2020). Some background on the complete study: The study examined T cell repertoires in under 300 patients with early-stage NSCLC and compared tumors with uninvolved tumor-adjacent lungs. The cohort consisted of approximately 240 treatment-naive NSCLC patients whose localized lung tumors had been resected. Of the NSCLC patients, fewer than 150 were male and roughly 110 were female, and the mean age was around 66 years. What the research found in general, with its limitations: The highest T cell clonality was observed in uninvolved tumor-adjacent lung, where clonality exceeded that of tumor, suggesting that antigenic responses were more focused in uninvolved tumor-adjacent lung. Because multi-region tumor sequencing was not done, intratumor heterogeneity could not be ruled out. Of the top 100 tumor clones, a median of roughly 53 were detected in paired uninvolved adjacent lung; under 30 were also among that lung's top 100. Longer overall survival was associated with higher blood T cell density, whereas shorter survival was associated with higher adjacent-lung clonality. Because of the exploratory design, TCR variables were selected using unadjusted p-values without false-discovery rate correction.

The germline V gene supplies CDR1 MDHEN and CDR2 SYDVKM. The CDR3 goes from the cysteine to the phenylalanine over 18 residues. Just CDR3 DNA is preserved here, 54 bases in frame from base 1. V is pruned by 4 bases and J by 3 bases, leaving 14 bases of the junction without a gene match. About this clone: Its antigen has not been determined. Qualities for individual bases were not recorded, and no much larger clone is one base off.

Uninvolved adjacent lung was taken at least 2 cm from the tumor margin and confirmed free of atypia by two independent pathologists. At diagnosis, tumor, uninvolved tumor-adjacent lung and peripheral blood were collected and then preserved as a mix of FFPE and fresh-frozen material. The immunoSEQ Assay was used to sequence TCR beta CDR3 regions from DNA. As for the original processing: To compute T cell density, TCR beta template counts were normalized to usable DNA, which was estimated by amplifying housekeeping genes. Richness was estimated with the preseqR package, extrapolating to 400,000 templates for PBMC samples and 120,000 templates for tissue samples. Clonality was defined by subtracting Pielou's evenness from one. Differential abundance testing on productive amino-acid clonotypes, with a minimum total count of 5 and an alpha of 0.1, was used to identify tissue-enriched TCRs. Repertoire overlap between compartments was quantified with the Jaccard Index and Morisita Overlap Index. GLIPH clustered TCR beta CDR3s with public tetramer-defined viral CDR3s; viral motifs required at least three viral sequences plus V-gene enrichment. TCRdb took over this immuneACCESS table, retaining in-frame rearrangements with V and J assigned. Such tables are incomplete; in checked studies, under half of the missing clones stem from an unresolved V gene, and the remainder is unexplained. V and J calls and clone size are given by that table; D and trimming were obtained from the DNA. The sample records some 2,200 clones, less than 35% of which are singletons. The ten largest clones take up over 7.5% of the sample.

This TCR came from a female donor over 55 with stage I squamous cell lung carcinoma. The rearranged chain carries TRBV28 and TRBJ1-5, and 8 junction bases match TRBD1. The material sequenced was normal lung tissue next to the tumor, taken before any cancer treatment. Read as DNA, the sequence is TGTGCCAGCAGTTCCACCGGCTCCGGGACAGGCTCCAATCAGCCCCAGCATTTT. It is translated as CASSSTGSGTGSNQPQHF.